The 23 T cell receptor beta chains in this list originate from one sample, sequenced in a study of regulatory T cells in long-lasting Graves disease. TCR beta libraries were built with iRepertoire HTBI primers and Arm-PCR of CDR3 regions. TCRdb processed the multiplex PCR reads anew with MiXCR; each CDR3 protein has one entry. This sample has 500,000 to 700,000 distinct CDR3 sequences, with roughly 16% found just once. The time point was: newly diagnosed GD, antithyroid drugs for less than 3 months. Extracted PBMC RNA gave rise to the TCR library. This same sample was also taken into another study, of T cells in Graves' hyperthyroidism and ophthalmopathy.

The source material was peripheral blood mononuclear cells (PBMCs), sampled at new diagnosis, from a patient treated with antithyroid drugs. All receptors come from a woman aged 25 to 39 with Graves disease.

The table lists this clonotype with many counts. J is TRBJ1-4 and V is TRBV10-3, with 9 positions matching TRBD1. CDR3 size: 17 residues. The V and J ends lost 3 bases and 6 bases, in that order; junction bases with no gene match: 11. CDR1 is ENHRY and CDR2 is SYGVKD in the germline V gene. The CDR3 sequence is CAISDPDIRDRDEKLFF. The DNA for the CDR3 is TGTGCCATCAGTGATCCGGATATCCGGGACAGGGATGAAAAACTGTTTTTT.

This clonotype has ten or more counts. The chain has TRBV3-1 and TRBJ1-2; D is unresolved. Germline V gene sequence: CDR1 LGHDT, CDR2 YNNKEL (reference sequence). CDR3 length equals 15 residues. Trimming took off 1 base at V and 5 bases at J, with 14 bases between the two ends. CDR3 nucleotides: TGTGCCAGCAGCCAAGCGAGCAGCTTTGGGTATGGCTACACCTTC. Translating gives CASSQASSFGYGYTF.

This clonotype was observed many times. The rearrangement uses TRBV6-1 and TRBJ1-5, with a tentative D call TRBD1 (6 bases). CDR1 is MNHNS, CDR2 SASEGT, per germline. Trimming stripped 6 bases from V and 7 bases from J, with 10 bases between. CDR3 length equals 12 residues. This CDR3 reads CASRKQGQPQHF. CDR3 coding DNA: TGTGCCAGCAGAAAACAGGGACAGCCCCAGCATTTT.

This clonotype was observed at least ten times. V and J are TRBV11-2 and TRBJ2-3, with TRBD1 matching over 8 bases. CDR1 is SGHAT, CDR2 FQNNGV, per germline. The CDR3 covers 14 residues. The junction had 11 bases not matched to a gene; V was cut back by 5 bases and J by 10 bases. The DNA of the CDR3 is TGTGCCAGCAGCCCCCGGACAGGGTGGGACCCGCAGTATTTT. Protein: CASSPRTGWDPQYF.

There are many counts of this clonotype. This chain joins TRBV24-1 and TRBJ1-4; D not resolved. V was cut by 8 bases and J by 5 bases, with 14 bases left in between. The germline V gene encodes CDR1 KGHDR and CDR2 SFDVKD. This CDR3 spans 14 amino acids. CDR3 sequence (DNA): TGTGCCACCATCCAAGTCCTTACCAATGAAAAACTGTTTTTT. It specifies CATIQVLTNEKLFF.

V and J are TRBV2 and TRBJ1-5; 9 positions agree with TRBD1. Germline CDR1 and CDR2: SNHLY and FYNNEI. There are 18 residues in the CDR3. V gave up 2 bases and J gave up 4 bases; unmatched junction bases: 12. CDR3 DNA sequence: TGTGCCAGCAGTGAACGGACTCCGGGACAGGGTTTTAATCAGCCCCAGCATTTT. Translation: CASSERTPGQGFNQPQHF.

The rearrangement joins TRBV5-1 to TRBJ2-7; no clear D. This CDR3 has 14 residues. Germline CDR1 SGHRS, CDR2 YFSETQ. V dropped 0 bases and J dropped 3 bases, with 10 bases sitting between them. The CDR3 coding sequence is TGCGCCAGCAGCTTGGGGTGGCAGAGCTACGAGCAGTACTTC. Its translation is CASSLGWQSYEQYF.

V usage is TRBV10-3 and J usage is TRBJ2-5; D is unclear. The V end was cut by 5 bases, the J end by 0 bases, with 7 bases between. There are 13 residues in the CDR3. Germline V CDR1 and CDR2: ENHRY, SYGVKD. CDR3 loop: CAISNSYQETQYF. CDR3 in DNA: TGTGCCATCAGTAATTCGTACCAAGAGACCCAGTACTTC.

This clonotype came up a few times. In DNA, the CDR3 is TGTGCCAGCAGCCCGGAATTAACAGGGGCCCACGAGCAGTACTTC. Encoded protein: CASSPELTGAHEQYF. The chain recombines TRBV9 with TRBJ2-7; 7 nucleotides match TRBD1. The germline gives CDR1 SGDLS, CDR2 YYNGEE. The junction had 12 bases not matched to a gene; V was cut back by 4 bases and J by 5 bases. The CDR3 consists of 15 residues.

This clonotype was counted between two and nine times. J is TRBJ1-1 and V is TRBV18, with D possibly matching TRBD1 (5 bases). The CDR3 is 15 amino acids. Trimming left V 0 bases short and J 4 bases short, with 12 bases between. Germline values: CDR1 KGHSH, CDR2 LQKENI. The CDR3 DNA reads as TGTGCCAGCTCACCACCAGCAGGGTACGGCACTGAAGCTTTCTTT. This codes for CASSPPAGYGTEAFF. Full variable domain (outside the CDR3, taken from reference TRBV18 and TRBJ1-1): NAGVMQNPRHLVRRRGQEARLRCSPMKGHSHVYWYRQLPEEGLKFMVYLQKENIIDESGMPKERFSAEFPKEGPSILRIQQVVRGDSAAYFCASSPPAGYGTEAFFGQGTRLTVV.

This clonotype has a handful of counts. V gene TRBV19 combines with J gene TRBJ1-6; D is perhaps TRBD1 (5 bases). Germline loops: CDR1 LNHDA, CDR2 SQIVND (reference sequence). The CDR3 spans 18 residues. The V gene lost 7 bases and the J gene lost 0 bases, with 19 bases spanning the gap. CDR3 DNA: TGTGCCAGTAAGGGCGCCAAGACAGAGAGCTCCTATAATTCACCCCTCCACTTT. This codes for CASKGAKTESSYNSPLHF.

This clonotype was seen many times. The V call is TRBV11-3, the J call TRBJ2-5; 7 nucleotides match TRBD2. After removal of 2 bases from V and 2 bases from J, the junction contained 11 bases not matched to a gene. The CDR3 is 17 amino acids. CDR1 and CDR2 (germline): SGHNT, YENEEA. CDR3 DNA sequence: TGTGCCAGCAGCTTACACGGGACGGGAGCGGGGCAAGAGACCCAGTACTTC. Encoded protein: CASSLHGTGAGQETQYF. The full variable domain, with the rest looked up from reference TRBV11-3 and TRBJ2-5, is EAGVVQSPRYKIIEKKQPVAFWCNPISGHNTLYWYLQNLGQGPELLIRYENEEAVDDSQLPKDRFSAERLKGVDSTLKIQPAELGDSAVYLCASSLHGTGAGQETQYFGPGTRLLVL.

J is TRBJ2-7 and V is TRBV20-1, with D possibly matching TRBD1 (5 bases). This CDR3 has 13 residues. Germline CDR1 DFQATT, CDR2 SNEGSKA (reference sequence). V was trimmed by 0 bases and J by 6 bases, leaving 12 bases between them. CDR3 amino acids: CSARDSRAGEQYF. The CDR3 nucleotides are TGCAGTGCTAGAGATTCCAGGGCAGGCGAGCAGTACTTC.

This clonotype was observed a handful of times. The chain recombines TRBV13 with TRBJ2-7; a weak D match, TRBD2 (5 bases). Trimming stripped 3 bases from V and 2 bases from J, with 8 bases between. Germline V gene data show CDR1 as PRHDT and CDR2 as FYEKMQ (reference sequence). This CDR3 has 13 amino acids. CDR3 nucleotides: TGTGCCAGCAGCTTTCACGGGACCTACGAGCAGTACTTC. Translation gives CASSFHGTYEQYF.

This clonotype was observed many times. V and J are TRBV11-1 and TRBJ2-7; D gene ambiguous. The germline V gene has CDR1 SGHAT and CDR2 FQDESV (reference sequence). The V end lost 4 bases, the J end lost 1 base, and 17 bases lay between the germline ends. This CDR3 region has 16 residues. This CDR3 reads CASSSRWSDGSYEQYF. CDR3 sequence (DNA): TGTGCCAGCAGCTCTAGGTGGAGCGACGGTTCCTACGAGCAGTACTTC.

The DNA for the CDR3 is TGCAGTGCTAGAGATAGCCTAGTTGGGGGGTTCTTC. Its translation is CSARDSLVGGFF. The J gene is TRBJ2-1, the V gene TRBV20-1; possibly TRBD1 or TRBD2 for D (5 bases each). Germline V gene lookup returns CDR1 DFQATT and CDR2 SNEGSKA (reference sequence). Trimming pared 0 bases from V and 15 bases from J, leaving 15 bases between. This CDR3 is 12 amino acids long.

This clonotype was observed a handful of times. V is TRBV19 and J is TRBJ1-4; D is unresolved. The germline V gene encodes CDR1 LNHDA and CDR2 SQIVND (reference sequence). This CDR3 has 13 amino acids. Trimming shortened V by 7 bases and J by 8 bases, and 14 bases separated the two germline ends. In DNA form, the CDR3 reads TGTGCCAGTATGCGGAAGACGGGCGAAAAACTGTTTTTT. Amino acid sequence: CASMRKTGEKLFF.

This clonotype was observed once. The rearrangement links TRBV19 to TRBJ1-5, with D perhaps matching TRBD1 (6 bases). CDR1 and CDR2 (germline): LNHDA, SQIVND (reference sequence). The germline V and J ends were trimmed by 7 bases and 5 bases, with 9 bases remaining between them. This CDR3 is built from 12 residues. The CDR3: CASTYRDQPQHF. The CDR3 DNA reads TGTGCCAGTACCTACAGGGATCAGCCCCAGCATTTT.

At least ten counts were recorded for this clonotype. The chain couples TRBV10-3 to TRBJ1-2, with D perhaps TRBD1 (5 bases). The CDR3 runs 13 residues. The germline CDR1 and CDR2 sequences are ENHRY and SYGVKD. V dropped 3 bases and J dropped 4 bases, with 9 bases sitting between them. CDR3 amino acids: CAISDRAGYGYTF. CDR3 in DNA: TGTGCCATCAGTGACAGGGCTGGCTATGGCTACACCTTC.

This clonotype was seen a few times. V and J are TRBV25-1 and TRBJ2-1, with D possibly TRBD2 on 6 matching bases. The germline V and J ends were trimmed by 6 bases and 0 bases, with 12 bases remaining between them. CDR1 and CDR2 from the germline V gene are MGHDK and SYGVNS. This CDR3 comprises 15 residues. The CDR3 DNA reads as TGTGCCAGCAGCGCCCGGGACTTCTCCTACAATGAGCAGTTCTTC. Translating gives CASSARDFSYNEQFF.

The V and J genes are TRBV29-1 and TRBJ2-2, with D possibly matching TRBD2 (6 bases). Trimming removed 6 bases from V and 10 bases from J, with 24 bases in between. The germline gives CDR1 SQVTM, CDR2 ANQGSEA. This CDR3 is 15 amino acids long. This CDR3 reads CSVGGTAAASKELFF. In DNA, the CDR3 is TGCAGCGTCGGGGGAACTGCGGCGGCGAGTAAGGAGCTGTTTTTT.

This clonotype was recorded at least ten times. The J gene is TRBJ1-5, the V gene TRBV28, with D uncertain. In germline, CDR1 is MDHEN, CDR2 SYDVKM. V dropped 3 bases and J dropped 0 bases, with 9 bases sitting between them. The CDR3 spans 15 residues. In DNA, the CDR3 is TGTGCCAGCAGTTTCTCTACAGATAGCAATCAGCCCCAGCATTTT. It codes for CASSFSTDSNQPQHF.

This clonotype has a handful of counts. This rearrangement joins TRBV7-9 to TRBJ2-5; 7 bases agree with TRBD2. The length of the CDR3 is 16 residues. Germline V gives CDR1 SEHNR, CDR2 FQNEAQ (reference sequence). The trim removed 1 base at V and 0 bases at J, leaving 5 bases unmatched. The CDR3 DNA is TGTGCCAGCAGCTTAGGACTAGCCCAACACCAAGAGACCCAGTACTTC. This translates into CASSLGLAQHQETQYF.